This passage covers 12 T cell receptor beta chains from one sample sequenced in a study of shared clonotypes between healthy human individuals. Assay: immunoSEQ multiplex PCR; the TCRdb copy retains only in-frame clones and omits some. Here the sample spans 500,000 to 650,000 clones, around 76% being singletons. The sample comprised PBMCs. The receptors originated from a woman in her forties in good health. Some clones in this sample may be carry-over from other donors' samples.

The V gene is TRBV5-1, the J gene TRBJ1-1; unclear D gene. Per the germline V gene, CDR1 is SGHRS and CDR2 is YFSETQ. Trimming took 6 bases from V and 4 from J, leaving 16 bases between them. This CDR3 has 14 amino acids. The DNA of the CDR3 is TGCGCCAGCACCGGACCGCGTGGAGGCACTGAAGCTTTCTTT. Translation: CASTGPRGGTEAFF.

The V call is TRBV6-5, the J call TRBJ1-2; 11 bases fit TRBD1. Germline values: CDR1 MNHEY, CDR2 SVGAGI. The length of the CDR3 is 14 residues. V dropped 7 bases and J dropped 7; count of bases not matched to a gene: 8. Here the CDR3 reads CASKDRGREVGYTF. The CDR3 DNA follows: TGTGCCAGCAAGGACAGGGGGCGAGAGGTTGGCTACACCTTC.

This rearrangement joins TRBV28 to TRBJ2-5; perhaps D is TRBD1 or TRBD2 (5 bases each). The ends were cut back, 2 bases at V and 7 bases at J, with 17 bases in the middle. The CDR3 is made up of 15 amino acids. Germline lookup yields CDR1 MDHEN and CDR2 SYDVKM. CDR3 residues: CASSLSRDVTRTQYF. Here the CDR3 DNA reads TGTGCCAGCAGTTTAAGTCGGGACGTAACGCGGACCCAGTACTTC.

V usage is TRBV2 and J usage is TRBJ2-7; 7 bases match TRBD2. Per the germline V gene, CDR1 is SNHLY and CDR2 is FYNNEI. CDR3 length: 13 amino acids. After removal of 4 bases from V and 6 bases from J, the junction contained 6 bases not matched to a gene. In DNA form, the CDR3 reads TGTGCCAGCAGTGGCCGGGGGGTTGGCGAGCAGTACTTC. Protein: CASSGRGVGEQYF.

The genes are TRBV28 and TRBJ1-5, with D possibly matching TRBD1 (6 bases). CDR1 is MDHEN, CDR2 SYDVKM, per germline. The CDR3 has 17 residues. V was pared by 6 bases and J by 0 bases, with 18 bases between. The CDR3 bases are TGTGCCAGCAGATCCGATTGGACAGATTATAGCAATCAGCCCCAGCATTTT. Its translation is CASRSDWTDYSNQPQHF.

The CDR3 DNA reads as TGTGCCATCAGTGAGTCGATTTCAAACAGCGCATACTTC. It yields the protein CAISESISNSAYF. The rearrangement links TRBV10-3 to TRBJ2-5, with unresolved D. The V end lost 0 bases, the J end lost 14 bases, and 16 bases lay between the germline ends. This CDR3 spans 13 amino acids. Per the germline V gene, CDR1 is ENHRY and CDR2 is SYGVKD.

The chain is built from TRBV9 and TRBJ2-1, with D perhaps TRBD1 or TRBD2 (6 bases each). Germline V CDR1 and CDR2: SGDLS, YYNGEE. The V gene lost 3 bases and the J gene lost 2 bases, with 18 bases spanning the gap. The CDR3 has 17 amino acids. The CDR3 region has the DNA TGTGCCAGCAGCGGGAGGGGGGACTCCCCGACCTACAATGAGCAGTTCTTC. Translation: CASSGRGDSPTYNEQFF. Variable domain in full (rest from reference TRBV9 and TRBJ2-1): DSGVTQTPKHLITATGQRVTLRCSPRSGDLSVYWYQQSLDQGLQFLIQYYNGEERAKGNILERFSAQQFPDLHSELNLSSLELGDSALYFCASSGRGDSPTYNEQFFGPGTRLTVL.

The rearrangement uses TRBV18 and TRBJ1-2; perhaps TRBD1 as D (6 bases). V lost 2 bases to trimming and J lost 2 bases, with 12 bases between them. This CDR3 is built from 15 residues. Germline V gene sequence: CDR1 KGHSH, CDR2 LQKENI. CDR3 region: CASSPEGQINYGYTF. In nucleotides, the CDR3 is TGTGCCAGCTCACCAGAAGGACAGATAAACTATGGCTACACCTTC.

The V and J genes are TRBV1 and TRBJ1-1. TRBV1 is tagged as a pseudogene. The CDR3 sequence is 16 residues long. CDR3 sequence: CTSSQDPGAMNTEAFF. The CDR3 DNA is TGCACCAGCAGCCAAGATCCCGGGGCCATGAACACTGAAGCTTTCTTT.

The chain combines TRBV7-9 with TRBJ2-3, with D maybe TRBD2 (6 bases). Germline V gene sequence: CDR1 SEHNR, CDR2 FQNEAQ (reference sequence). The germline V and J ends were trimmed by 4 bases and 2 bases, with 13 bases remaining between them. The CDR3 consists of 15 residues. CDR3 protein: CASSSRRGYTDTQYF. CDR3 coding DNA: TGTGCCAGCAGCTCCAGGCGGGGCTACACAGATACGCAGTATTTT.

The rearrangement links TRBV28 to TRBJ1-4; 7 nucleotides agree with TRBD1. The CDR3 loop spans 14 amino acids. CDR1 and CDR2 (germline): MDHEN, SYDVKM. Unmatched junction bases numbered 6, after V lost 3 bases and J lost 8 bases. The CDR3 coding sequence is TGTGCCAGCAGTTTTATGGCAGGGGGGGAAAAACTGTTTTTT. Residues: CASSFMAGGEKLFF.

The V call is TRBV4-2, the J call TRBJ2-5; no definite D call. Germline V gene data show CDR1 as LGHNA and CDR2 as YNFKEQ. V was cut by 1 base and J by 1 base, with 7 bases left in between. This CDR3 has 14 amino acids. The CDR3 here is CASSQAQSQETQYF. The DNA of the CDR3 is TGTGCCAGCAGCCAAGCACAGAGCCAAGAGACCCAGTACTTC.